The present T cell receptor (beta chain) was sequenced within a study of cytomegalovirus exposure and HLA in healthy donors. The PCR ran on 60 Vbeta and 13 Jbeta primers. Only in-frame clones appear in the TCRdb table, and some are missing; sequencing was by immunoSEQ multiplex PCR. Of 150,000 or so clones in the sample, 80% to 90% were seen once. The CDR3 is made up of 14 amino acids. Between the trimmed V and J ends, which lost 0 bases and 4 bases, there was a span of 7 bases. Germline lookup yields CDR1 LNHDA and CDR2 SQIVND (reference sequence). This clonotype was sampled from a man younger than 30 in good health and CMV-seronegative. J is TRBJ1-5 and V is TRBV19; D gene unclear. Material: PBMCs. CDR3 coding DNA: TGTGCCAGTAGTATAGAATCCGGGAATCAGCCCCAGCATTTT. This codes for CASSIESGNQPQHF. The variable domain in full, with the rest retrieved from reference TRBV19 and TRBJ1-5, is DGGITQSPKYLFRKEGQNVTLSCEQNLNHDAMYWYRQDPGQGLRLIYYSQIVNDFQKGDIAEGYSVSREKKESFPLTVTSAQKNPTAFYLCASSIESGNQPQHFGDGTRLSIL.